These 8 T cell receptor beta chains were all obtained from the same sample, sequenced in a study of CD8 T cells in ankylosing spondylitis. Their antigen targets remain unknown. TCRdb itself ran the 5' RACE reads through MiXCR, one entry per CDR3 protein. Counted here are about 220,000 distinct CDR3 sequences, 6% to 8% occurring once; the ten biggest clones make up approximately 15%. Study outcomes and limitations: There was a TCR beta motif, made of fewer than 10 highly homologous variants, that appeared characteristic of ankylosing spondylitis blood.

Sequenced input: blood, either unsorted or a sorted T cell fraction (not recorded which). These receptor sequences come from a male donor with ankylosing spondylitis.

There are many counts of this clonotype. CDR3 amino acids: CASSLDSSQALYQETQYF. CDR3 bases: TGTGCCAGCAGCTTGGACTCCTCCCAGGCCCTATACCAAGAGACCCAGTACTTC. The V and J genes are TRBV5-5 and TRBJ2-5, with D hard to call. Deletions cut 0 bases from V and 0 bases from J, with 18 bases between. The length of the CDR3 is 18 residues. Germline CDR1 reads SGHKS; CDR2 reads YYEKEE (reference sequence).

This clonotype was observed at least ten times. The chain recombines TRBV12-5 with TRBJ2-5; D tentatively reads TRBD1 or TRBD2 (5 bases each). The germline gives CDR1 LGHNT, CDR2 FRNRAP. The V end lost 4 bases, the J end lost 0 bases, and 18 bases lay between the germline ends. The CDR3 runs 17 residues. In nucleotides, the CDR3 is TGTGCTAGTGGTTCCCCCGAGGGGCGAGAGTACCAAGAGACCCAGTACTTC. This codes for CASGSPEGREYQETQYF.

The J gene is TRBJ2-1, the V gene TRBV12-3 or TRBV12-4; 8 positions match TRBD2. V was clipped by 2 bases and J by 8 bases; unmatched bases: 8. CDR3 length: 15 residues. The CDR3 sequence: CASSLSSGSLYEQFF. The CDR3 DNA reads TGTGCCAGCAGTTTATCCAGCGGGAGTTTATATGAGCAGTTCTTC.

This chain joins TRBV20-1 and TRBJ1-2, with D unclear. CDR3 length equals 13 residues. Germline V gene data show CDR1 as DFQATT and CDR2 as SNEGSKA (reference sequence). The V and J ends lost 4 bases and 0 bases respectively, with 9 bases between them. The CDR3 here is CSAKARANYGYTF. In nucleotides, the CDR3 is TGCAGTGCTAAAGCCAGAGCTAACTATGGCTACACCTTC.

This chain uses TRBV4-1 with TRBJ1-4; no clear D. Germline assignment: CDR1 MGHRA and CDR2 YSYEKL. Trimming left V 2 bases short and J 7 bases short, with 17 bases between. CDR3 length equals 16 residues. CDR3 region: CASSQMGGPLGEKLFF. CDR3 nucleotides: TGCGCCAGCAGCCAAATGGGCGGGCCCCTCGGTGAAAAACTGTTTTTT.

As concerns this clonotype: One base away lies a much larger clone, so this may be a sequencing read error. The V and J genes are TRBV10-3 and TRBJ2-7; perhaps TRBD1 as D (5 bases). The germline CDR1 and CDR2 sequences are ENHRY and SYGVKD. The CDR3 runs to 14 residues. CDR3 DNA sequence: TGTGCCATCGGTGAGTCCCACCTAGGGGCCGAGCAGTACTTC. It yields the protein CAIGESHLGAEQYF.

This clonotype was recorded many times. J is TRBJ2-2 and V is TRBV18; 7 positions match TRBD1. Germline CDR1 and CDR2: KGHSH and LQKENI. The CDR3 contains 15 residues. After removal of 2 bases from V and 0 bases from J, the junction contained 0 bases not matched to a gene. CDR3 sequence (DNA): TGTGCCAGCTCACCAGGACAGGCGAACACCGGGGAGCTGTTTTTT. Protein product: CASSPGQANTGELFF.

CDR3: CSARDPRGASGANVLTF. The CDR3 DNA follows: TGCAGTGCTAGAGACCCGCGGGGGGCTTCTGGGGCCAACGTCCTGACTTTC. The J gene is TRBJ2-6, the V gene TRBV20-1, with TRBD2 matching over 8 bases. The germline gives CDR1 DFQATT, CDR2 SNEGSKA (reference sequence). After removal of 0 bases from V and 1 base from J, the junction contained 5 bases not matched to a gene. The length of the CDR3 is 17 residues.